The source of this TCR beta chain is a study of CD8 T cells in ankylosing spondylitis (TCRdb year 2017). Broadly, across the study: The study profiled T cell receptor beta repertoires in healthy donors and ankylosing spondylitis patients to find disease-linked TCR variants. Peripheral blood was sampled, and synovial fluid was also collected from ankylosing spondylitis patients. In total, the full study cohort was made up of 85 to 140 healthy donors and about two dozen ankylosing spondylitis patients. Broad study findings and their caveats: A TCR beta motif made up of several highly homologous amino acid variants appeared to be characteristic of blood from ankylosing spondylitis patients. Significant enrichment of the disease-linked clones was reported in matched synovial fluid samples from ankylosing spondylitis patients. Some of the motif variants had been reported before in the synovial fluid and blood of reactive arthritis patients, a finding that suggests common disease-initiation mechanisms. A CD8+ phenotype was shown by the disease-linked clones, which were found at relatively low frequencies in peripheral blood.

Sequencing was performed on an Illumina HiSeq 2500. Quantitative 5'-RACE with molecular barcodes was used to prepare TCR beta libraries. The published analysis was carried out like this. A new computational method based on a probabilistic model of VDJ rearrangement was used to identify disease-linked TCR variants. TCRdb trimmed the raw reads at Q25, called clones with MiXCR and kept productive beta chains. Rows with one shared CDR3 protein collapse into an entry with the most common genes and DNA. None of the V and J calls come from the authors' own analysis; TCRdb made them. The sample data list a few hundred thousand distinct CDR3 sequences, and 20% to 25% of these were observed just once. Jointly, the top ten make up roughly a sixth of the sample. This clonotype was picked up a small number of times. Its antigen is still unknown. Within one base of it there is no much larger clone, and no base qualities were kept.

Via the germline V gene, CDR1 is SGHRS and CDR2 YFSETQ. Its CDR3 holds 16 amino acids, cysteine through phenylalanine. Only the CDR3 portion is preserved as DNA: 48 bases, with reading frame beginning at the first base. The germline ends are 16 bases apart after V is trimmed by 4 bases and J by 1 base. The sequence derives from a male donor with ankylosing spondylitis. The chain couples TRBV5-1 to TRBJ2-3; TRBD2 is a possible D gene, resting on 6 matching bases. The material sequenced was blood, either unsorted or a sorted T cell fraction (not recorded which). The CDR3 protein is CASSPRDSRGTDTQYF. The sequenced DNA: TGCGCCAGCAGCCCGCGGGACTCTAGAGGCACAGATACGCAGTATTTT.